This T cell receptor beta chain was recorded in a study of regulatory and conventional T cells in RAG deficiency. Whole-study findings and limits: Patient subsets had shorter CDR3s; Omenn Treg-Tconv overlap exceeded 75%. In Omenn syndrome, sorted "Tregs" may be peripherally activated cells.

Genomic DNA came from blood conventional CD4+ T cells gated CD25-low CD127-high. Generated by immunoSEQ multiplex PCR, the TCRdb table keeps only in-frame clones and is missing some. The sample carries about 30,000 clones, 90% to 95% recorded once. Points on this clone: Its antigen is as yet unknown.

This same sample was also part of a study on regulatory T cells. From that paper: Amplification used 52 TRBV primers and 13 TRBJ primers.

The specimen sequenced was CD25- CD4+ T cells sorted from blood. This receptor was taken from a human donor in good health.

In DNA, the CDR3 is TGTGCCAGCTCACCCAAGGGACAGCTCCAGAGACACGAGCAGTACTTC. It codes for CASSPKGQLQRHEQYF. The gene calls are TRBV18 and TRBJ2-7; 7 bases fit TRBD1. The CDR3 has 16 residues. Germline V gene data show CDR1 as KGHSH and CDR2 as LQKENI. J lost 5 bases, V lost 3 bases, and 13 bases had no gene match.